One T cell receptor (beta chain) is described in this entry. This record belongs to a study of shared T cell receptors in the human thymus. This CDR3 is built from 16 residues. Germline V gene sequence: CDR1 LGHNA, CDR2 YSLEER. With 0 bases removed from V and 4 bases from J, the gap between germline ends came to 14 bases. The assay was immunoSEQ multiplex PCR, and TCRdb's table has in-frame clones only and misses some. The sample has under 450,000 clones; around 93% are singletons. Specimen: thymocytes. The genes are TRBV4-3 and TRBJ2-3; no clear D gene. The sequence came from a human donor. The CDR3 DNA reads TGCGCCAGCAGCCAAGACTGGGCTCCAGACCCAGATACGCAGTATTTT. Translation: CASSQDWAPDPDTQYF.